This T cell receptor beta chain appears in the sequencing data of a study of blood T cells in healthy people across ages. Findings and caveats of the study: It was the long-lived donors that had more naive CD4+ cells and higher diversity than aged donors.

With a J-beta primer mix and a sample-barcoded 5' primer, a second PCR ran about 7 to 12 cycles. One entry per CDR3 protein results from TCRdb running MiXCR on the 5' RACE reads. In the table there are around 820,000 distinct CDR3 sequences, approximately 25% of which are singletons. Healthy Caucasian individuals from Russia aged about 6 to 95 were enrolled as donors. PBMCs, at least 7 million per sample, were isolated. A word on this clonotype: Antigen specificity is unknown.

The CDR3 contains 14 residues. CDR1 and CDR2 (germline): SGHKS, YYEKEE (reference sequence). The V and J ends lost 1 base and 8 bases, in that order; junction bases with no gene match: 7. The sample was also reused in another study, on T cells of mothers and their children. That source reports: Comparable shaping of TCR recombination output by thymic selection was observed in related and unrelated pairs.

The gene calls are TRBV5-5 and TRBJ1-2; 8 positions agree with TRBD1. Sample: blood. This clonotype originated in a boy younger than 18 in good health. The CDR3 nucleotides read TGTGCCAGCAGCTTGTGGCAGGGGGCGCACGGCTACACCTTC. Its protein product is CASSLWQGAHGYTF.